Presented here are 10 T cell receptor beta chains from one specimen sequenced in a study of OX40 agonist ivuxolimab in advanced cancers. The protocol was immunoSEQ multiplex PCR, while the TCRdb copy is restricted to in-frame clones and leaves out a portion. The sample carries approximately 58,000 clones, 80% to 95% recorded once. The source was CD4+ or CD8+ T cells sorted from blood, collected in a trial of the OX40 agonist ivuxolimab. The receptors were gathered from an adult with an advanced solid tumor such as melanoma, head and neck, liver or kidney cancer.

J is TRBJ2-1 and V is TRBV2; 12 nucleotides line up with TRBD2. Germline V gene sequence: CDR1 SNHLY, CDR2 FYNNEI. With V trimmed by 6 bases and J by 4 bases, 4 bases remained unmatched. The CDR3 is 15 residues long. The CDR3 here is CASRRTSGDYNEQFF. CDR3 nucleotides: TGTGCCAGCAGGAGGACTAGCGGGGATTACAATGAGCAGTTCTTC.

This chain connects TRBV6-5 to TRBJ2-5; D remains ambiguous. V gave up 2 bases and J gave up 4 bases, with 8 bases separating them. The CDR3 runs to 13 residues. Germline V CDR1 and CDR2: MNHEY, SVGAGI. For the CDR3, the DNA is TGTGCCAGCAGTTACGGCCTTCGAGAGACCCAGTACTTC. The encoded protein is CASSYGLRETQYF.

The CDR3 region is CASIGTGSYEQYF. The CDR3 region has the DNA TGTGCCAGCATAGGGACAGGGTCCTACGAGCAGTACTTC. The rearrangement uses TRBV6-5 and TRBJ2-7; 9 nucleotides align to TRBD1. The CDR3 is 13 residues long. Looked up from germline, CDR1 is MNHEY and CDR2 is SVGAGI. J was trimmed by 1 base and V by 7 bases; bases with no gene match: 2.

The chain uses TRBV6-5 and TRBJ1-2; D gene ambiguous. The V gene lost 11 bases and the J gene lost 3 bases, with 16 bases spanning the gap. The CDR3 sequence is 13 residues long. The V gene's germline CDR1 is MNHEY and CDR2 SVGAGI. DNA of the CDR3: TGTGCCGTTCAAAGGGCCCCAGACTATGGCTACACCTTC. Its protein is CAVQRAPDYGYTF.

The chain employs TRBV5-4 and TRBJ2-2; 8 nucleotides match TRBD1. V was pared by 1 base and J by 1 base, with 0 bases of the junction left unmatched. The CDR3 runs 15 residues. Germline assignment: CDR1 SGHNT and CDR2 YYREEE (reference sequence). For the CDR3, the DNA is TGTGCCAGCAGCTTGACAGGGGGGAACACCGGGGAGCTGTTTTTT. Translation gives CASSLTGGNTGELFF.

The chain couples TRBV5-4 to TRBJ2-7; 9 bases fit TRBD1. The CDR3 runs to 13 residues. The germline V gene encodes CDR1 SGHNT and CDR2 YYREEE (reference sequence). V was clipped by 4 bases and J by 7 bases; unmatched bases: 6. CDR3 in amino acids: CASSRDRVGEQYF. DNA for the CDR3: TGTGCCAGCAGCCGGGACAGGGTTGGTGAGCAGTACTTC.

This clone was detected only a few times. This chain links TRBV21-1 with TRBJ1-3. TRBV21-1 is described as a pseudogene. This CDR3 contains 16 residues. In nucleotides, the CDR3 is TGTGCCAGCAGCAAAGGGATTAAAGGTTCTGGAAACACCATATATTTT. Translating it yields CASSKGIKGSGNTIYF.

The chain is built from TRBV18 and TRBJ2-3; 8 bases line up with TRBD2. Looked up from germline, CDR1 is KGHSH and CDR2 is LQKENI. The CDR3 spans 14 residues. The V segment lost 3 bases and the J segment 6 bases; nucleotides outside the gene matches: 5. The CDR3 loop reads CASSPGLDVDTQYF. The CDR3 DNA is TGTGCCAGCTCACCGGGACTAGATGTGGATACGCAGTATTTT.

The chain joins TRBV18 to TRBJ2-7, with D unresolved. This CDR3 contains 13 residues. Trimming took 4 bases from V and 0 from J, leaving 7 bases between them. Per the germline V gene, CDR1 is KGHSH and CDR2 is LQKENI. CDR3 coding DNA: TGTGCCAGCTCACAGTTATCCTCCTACGAGCAGTACTTC. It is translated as CASSQLSSYEQYF.

The CDR3 nucleotides read TGCAGCGCTGCGGAGGTGAGCGAGCAGTACTTC. As protein: CSAAEVSEQYF. The rearrangement uses TRBV29-1 and TRBJ2-7; the D gene is possibly TRBD2 (5 bases). The CDR3 consists of 11 residues. Germline V gene lookup returns CDR1 SQVTM and CDR2 ANQGSEA. V lost 7 bases and J 6 bases, leaving 13 bases between the germline ends.